These T cell receptor beta chains were read from a single sample in a study of human T cells and chemical hapten exposure. In TCRdb, the RACE reads were re-called with MiXCR into one record per CDR3 protein. Of about 260,000 distinct CDR3 sequences in the sample, about 9% are singletons; the top ten hold 2.3%. The sequencing used whole blood, collected in connection with sensitization to the hapten diphenylcyclopropenone (DPC). The receptors were sampled from a woman aged 40 to 50 with alopecia areata. Some clones in this sample may be carry-over from other donors' samples. Both conserved end residues are part of each CDR3. D genes are given only for firm matches.

TRBV4-1 TRBD2 CASSPGLARSSTDTQYF
TRBV5-1 TRBD2 CASSLNLAGVVETQYF
TRBV5-1 - CASRDFTGTTKGGIYEQYF
TRBV28 - CASSLSAGLQYF
TRBV5-1 TRBD1 CASSPAGTGAYEQYF
TRBV4-2 - CASSQEVSADTDTQYF
TRBV7-2 - CASSPQSEVEQFF
TRBV5-1 TRBD1 CASSLGRTGPGDTQYF
TRBV4-1 - CASSQDSVETQYF
TRBV29-1 TRBD2 CSVESGGTGELFF
TRBV7-9 - CASSPEPTGRGEQYF
TRBV7-9 - CASSAEGQNTEAFF
TRBV5-1 - CASSLDTRLGETQYF
TRBV28 TRBD2 CASRRTSGVYNEQFF
TRBV7-2 TRBD1 CASSLATGGRGQFF
TRBV27 TRBD2 CASSLGLAGVNEQFF
TRBV6-5 - CASSGEDGRQETQYF
TRBV24-1 TRBD1 CATSDPTGGPSYEQYF
TRBV6-5 TRBD1 CASSYLQGNEQFF
TRBV28 TRBD1 CASSSGGSGELFF
TRBV29-1 - CSVVGGSGNTIYF
TRBV6-5 TRBD2 CASRREGLTDTQYF
TRBV6-6 - CASSPSRAAGSYEQYF
TRBV3-1 - CASSPFGGTGELFF
TRBV4-1 - CASSQDRLAVETQYF
TRBV12-3/TRBV12-4 - CASSYRGVNQPQHF
TRBV5-1 - CASSLEGLANEQFF
TRBV27 - CASSSLRTVAGELFF
TRBV20-1 TRBD1 CSAGTGDFYEQYF
TRBV7-2 TRBD2 CASTRLARSSYEQYF
TRBV5-1 - CASSYSGGPLYNEQFF
TRBV10-3 - CARGFCRVNTEAFF
TRBV7-9 - CASSLVGGHPGELFF
TRBV7-9 TRBD1 CASSFRTGATEAFF
TRBV3-1 TRBD1 CASSQHGQGGNQPQHF
TRBV24-1 - CATSRGSGANVLTF
TRBV6-1 - CASSEGLTYNEQFF
TRBV5-1 TRBD2 CASRSIAGVGEQFF
TRBV6-2/TRBV6-3 TRBD1 CASSYLPTGTGAEAFF
TRBV6-2/TRBV6-3 - CASSYFGTNTGELFF
TRBV6-5 - CASGRTAYQPQHF
TRBV29-1 TRBD1 CSVRGQGAISPFNEQFF
TRBV5-1 - CASSMGGTEAFF
TRBV11-2 - CASSLRDLYNEQFF
TRBV6-5 - CASSTPLGLSGSYGYTF
TRBV11-2 - CASSLGEYYEQYF
TRBV5-1 - CASSLVGREEQFF
TRBV5-1 TRBD2 CASSPREDEQFF
TRBV7-9 - CASSLGQGGEKLFF
TRBV27 - CASSLFSGAEAFF
TRBV11-2 TRBD2 CASSLEISGGQFF
TRBV29-1 - CSVESGTYGYTF
TRBV12-3/TRBV12-4 - CASSLSLRGHNEQFF
TRBV20-1 TRBD1 CSAADRGRGEQYF
TRBV6-2/TRBV6-3 TRBD1 CASSARTGRRSYNEQFF
TRBV10-3 TRBD1 CAISKGAAEAFF
TRBV28 TRBD2 CASSLLAGALNEQFF